Each of the 28 T cell receptor beta chains below was sequenced from the same sample in a study of OX40 agonist ivuxolimab in advanced cancers. Clones were sequenced by immunoSEQ multiplex PCR, and TCRdb holds only the in-frame ones, with some missing. The sample shows 65,000 to 100,000 clones, about 90% of them seen only once. This specimen consisted of CD4+ or CD8+ T cells sorted from blood, obtained in a trial of the OX40 agonist ivuxolimab. These receptors all come from an adult with an advanced solid tumor such as melanoma, head and neck, liver or kidney cancer.

The chain carries TRBV4-1 and TRBJ2-3; 12 bases match TRBD2. The junction had 3 bases not matched to a gene; V was cut back by 0 bases and J by 2 bases. Germline values: CDR1 MGHRA, CDR2 YSYEKL. This CDR3 comprises 17 residues. The CDR3 spells CASSQDGLAGLTDTQYF. CDR3 coding DNA: TGCGCCAGCAGCCAAGATGGACTAGCGGGACTCACAGATACGCAGTATTTT.

CDR3 DNA: TGTGCCCTCCTAGCGGGAGGGCGCACAGATACGCAGTATTTT. Translating gives CALLAGGRTDTQYF. This chain connects TRBV6-1 to TRBJ2-3; the match to TRBD2 covers 12 bases. V trimming: 11 bases; J trimming: 1 base; junction bases outside the gene matches: 4. Germline values: CDR1 MNHNS, CDR2 SASEGT. The CDR3 has 14 residues.

V and J are TRBV9 and TRBJ2-2; D is unresolved. Germline V lookup: CDR1 SGDLS, CDR2 YYNGEE. V dropped 0 bases and J dropped 5 bases, with 8 bases sitting between them. The CDR3 extends over 14 amino acids. The CDR3 bases are TGTGCCAGCAGCGTAGACTTTGTTACCGGGGAGCTGTTTTTT. Translated: CASSVDFVTGELFF.

The chain has TRBV4-2 and TRBJ2-2, with 7 bases matching TRBD2. The CDR3 length is 15 residues. V was pared by 1 base and J by 7 bases, with 6 bases of the junction left unmatched. CDR1 is LGHNA and CDR2 is YNFKEQ in the germline V gene. The CDR3 DNA reads as TGTGCCAGCAGCCAAGGGGGAGGGTCCGACGGGGAGCTGTTTTTT. Translating it yields CASSQGGGSDGELFF.

V usage is TRBV2 and J usage is TRBJ2-5, with a weak D call TRBD1 (6 bases). The CDR3 covers 15 residues. Germline V gene lookup returns CDR1 SNHLY and CDR2 FYNNEI. The ends were cut back, 3 bases at V and 1 base at J, with 12 bases in the middle. CDR3 protein: CASSDFRGPQETQYF. Here the CDR3 DNA reads TGTGCCAGCAGTGATTTCAGGGGACCCCAAGAGACCCAGTACTTC.

J is TRBJ2-3 and V is TRBV30; D not resolved. The V end lost 3 bases, the J end lost 3 bases, and 13 bases lay between the germline ends. CDR1 and CDR2 from the germline V gene are GTSNPN and SVGIG (reference sequence). This CDR3 region has 14 residues. DNA for the CDR3: TGTGCCTGGAGGGCTGGTACTCAGACAGATACGCAGTATTTT. It encodes CAWRAGTQTDTQYF.

Note on this clone: This may be a read error: a much more frequent sequence differs by one nucleotide. The sample holds other DNA sequences that translate to the same CDR3. The CDR3 bases are TGTGCCTGGACGGCTGCCTATGGCTACACCTTC. Residues: CAWTAAYGYTF. The chain has TRBV30 and TRBJ1-2; no clear D. V was pared by 4 bases and J by 4 bases, with 7 bases between. The germline CDR1 and CDR2 sequences are GTSNPN and SVGIG (reference sequence). The CDR3 totals 11 residues.

The chain uses TRBV19 and TRBJ2-1, with 9 bases matching TRBD1. Germline V gives CDR1 LNHDA, CDR2 SQIVND (reference sequence). This CDR3 contains 13 residues. Losses at the gene ends were 7 bases for V and 7 bases for J; bases not matched to a gene: 5. CDR3 sequence: CASTGQGRNEQFF. The CDR3 DNA follows: TGTGCCAGTACCGGACAGGGGAGAAATGAGCAGTTCTTC.

The chain carries TRBV6-5 and TRBJ2-5; tentatively, D is TRBD1 (6 bases). The germline V and J ends were trimmed by 6 bases and 2 bases, with 10 bases remaining between them. This CDR3 has 13 residues. The germline gives CDR1 MNHEY, CDR2 SVGAGI. Written as DNA, the CDR3 is TGTGCCAGCAGAGGGACAAGACAAGAGACCCAGTACTTC. The encoded protein is CASRGTRQETQYF.

V is TRBV28 and J is TRBJ1-1; 7 bases map to TRBD1. The CDR3 is 13 amino acids. Losses at the gene ends were 7 bases for V and 11 bases for J; bases not matched to a gene: 13. Per the germline V gene, CDR1 is MDHEN and CDR2 is SYDVKM. The CDR3 nucleotides read TGTGCCAGCATCCCGGACAGGATGTTTGGGGCTTTCTTT. Its protein product is CASIPDRMFGAFF.

The CDR3 loop reads CASSLPPSYGYTF. The CDR3 DNA is TGTGCCAGCAGTTTACCACCCAGCTATGGCTACACCTTC. The rearrangement links TRBV28 to TRBJ1-2; D is ambiguous. Germline V CDR1 and CDR2: MDHEN, SYDVKM. The germline V and J ends were trimmed by 2 bases and 4 bases, with 8 bases remaining between them. CDR3 length: 13 amino acids.

This rearrangement joins TRBV28 to TRBJ1-3; 9 bases are shared with TRBD1. The CDR3 runs to 15 residues. Germline V CDR1 and CDR2: MDHEN, SYDVKM. The V and J ends lost 6 bases and 0 bases, in that order; junction bases with no gene match: 3. The CDR3 DNA reads as TGTGCCAGCAGGACAGGGGGAGCCTCTGGAAACACCATATATTTT. Translation gives CASRTGGASGNTIYF.

V and J are TRBV10-3 and TRBJ2-5, with D tentatively TRBD1 (7 bases). The V and J ends lost 7 bases and 5 bases respectively, with 14 bases between them. The CDR3 has 13 amino acids. Germline V gives CDR1 ENHRY, CDR2 SYGVKD. CDR3 sequence reads: CAITTGAGETQYF. The CDR3 bases are TGTGCCATCACCACAGGGGCGGGGGAGACCCAGTACTTC.

V and J are TRBV11-2 and TRBJ2-1; D perhaps matches TRBD2 (6 bases). V was trimmed by 4 bases and J by 6 bases, leaving 10 bases between them. The CDR3 is made up of 13 amino acids. The germline CDR1 and CDR2 sequences are SGHAT and FQNNGV. The CDR3 spells CASSSWGVNEQFF. CDR3 DNA: TGTGCCAGCAGCTCCTGGGGGGTCAATGAGCAGTTCTTC.

This chain links TRBV18 with TRBJ2-4; D is unclear. There are 18 residues in the CDR3. The V end was cut by 3 bases, the J end by 3 bases, with 21 bases between. Germline CDR1 is KGHSH and CDR2 is LQKENI. CDR3 residues: CASSPRIPRSDGKNIQYF. The CDR3 nucleotides read TGTGCCAGCTCACCCCGGATCCCTAGGAGTGACGGCAAAAACATTCAGTACTTC.

This rearrangement joins TRBV19 to TRBJ2-7; possible D gene TRBD2, 7 bases. The germline CDR1 and CDR2 sequences are LNHDA and SQIVND (reference sequence). The CDR3 contains 15 residues. The germline V and J ends were trimmed by 4 bases and 4 bases, with 17 bases remaining between them. The DNA of the CDR3 is TGTGCCAGTAGTAAACAGGGAGGGGAGAGTTACGAGCAGTACTTC. This encodes CASSKQGGESYEQYF.

This chain connects TRBV28 to TRBJ2-7; D possibly corresponds to TRBD2 (5 bases). CDR1 is MDHEN, CDR2 SYDVKM, per germline. The CDR3 runs to 15 residues. Trimming stripped 3 bases from V and 7 bases from J, with 19 bases between. The DNA of the CDR3 is TGTGCCAGCAGTTTTTCGGATGCGGGCCTGGGTGAGCAGTACTTC. This translates into CASSFSDAGLGEQYF.

The chain carries TRBV28 and TRBJ2-5; TRBD1 matches 10 bases. The ends lost 1 base at V and 5 bases at J; junction bases unmatched: 4. The CDR3 is made up of 15 amino acids. The germline CDR1 and CDR2 sequences are MDHEN and SYDVKM. The CDR3 nucleotides are TGTGCCAGCAGTTTATCGGGACAGGGGAGGGAGACCCAGTACTTC. Translated: CASSLSGQGRETQYF. The full variable domain, with the rest looked up from reference TRBV28 and TRBJ2-5, is DVKVTQSSRYLVKRTGEKVFLECVQDMDHENMFWYRQDPGLGLRLIYFSYDVKMKEKGDIPEGYSVSREKKERFSLILESASTNQTSMYLCASSLSGQGRETQYFGPGTRLLVL.

This rearrangement joins TRBV2 to TRBJ2-7; D is ambiguous. CDR1 is SNHLY and CDR2 is FYNNEI in the germline V gene. V was clipped by 1 base and J by 4 bases, with 8 bases between them. The length of the CDR3 is 13 residues. The CDR3 protein is CASSEGGLYEQYF. The CDR3 bases are TGTGCCAGCAGTGAAGGGGGTCTTTACGAGCAGTACTTC. Looking up the rest from reference TRBV2 and TRBJ2-7 gives the full variable domain: EPEVTQTPSHQVTQMGQEVILRCVPISNHLYFYWYRQILGQKVEFLVSFYNNEISEKSEIFDDQFSVERPDGSNFTLKIRSTKLEDSAMYFCASSEGGLYEQYFGPGTRLTVT.

The chain couples TRBV2 to TRBJ2-2; TRBD2 is a possible D gene (5 bases). There are 15 residues in the CDR3. Trimming left V 3 bases short and J 2 bases short, with 10 bases between. Germline V gene data show CDR1 as SNHLY and CDR2 as FYNNEI. CDR3 sequence reads: CASSELGGNTGELFF. CDR3 nucleotides: TGTGCCAGCAGTGAGTTAGGAGGAAACACCGGGGAGCTGTTTTTT.

V usage is TRBV4-2 and J usage is TRBJ1-1, with D unresolved. CDR1 and CDR2 from the germline V gene are LGHNA and YNFKEQ. V dropped 1 base and J dropped 1 base, with 16 bases sitting between them. The CDR3 is made up of 17 amino acids. The CDR3 region has the DNA TGTGCCAGCAGCCAAGGCTTTGGGTCTCGGCCGAACACTGAAGCTTTCTTT. Its translation is CASSQGFGSRPNTEAFF.

Comments on this clone: At one end, the junction sequence differs from germline, possibly due to a read error. This rearrangement joins TRBV2 to TRBJ2-7, with 8 bases that match TRBD1. This CDR3 comprises 13 residues. Per the germline V gene, CDR1 is SNHLY and CDR2 is FYNNEI. CDR3 residues: CASSGGQALSEHF. In DNA form, the CDR3 reads TGTGCCAGCAGTGGGGGACAGGCCCTCTCCGAGCACTTC.

This clone was picked up many times. This sequence joins TRBV4-1 and TRBJ2-1; TRBD2 aligns across 14 bases. Trimming removed 1 base from V and 1 base from J; junction bases left unmatched: 9. Per the germline V gene, CDR1 is MGHRA and CDR2 is YSYEKL. CDR3 size: 20 residues. DNA of the CDR3: TGCGCCAGCAGCCAAGCCGCGGGACTAGCGGGAGATAGTTCCTACAATGAGCAGTTCTTC. It specifies CASSQAAGLAGDSSYNEQFF.

The CDR3 sequence: CASSPSPGTGAEGGWYEQYF. The CDR3 DNA is TGTGCCAGCAGCCCCAGCCCCGGGACAGGGGCGGAAGGGGGATGGTACGAGCAGTACTTC. The chain recombines TRBV5-4 with TRBJ2-7, with 10 bases identical to TRBD1. V was pared by 4 bases and J by 4 bases, with 23 bases of the junction left unmatched. The germline CDR1 and CDR2 sequences are SGHNT and YYREEE (reference sequence). The CDR3 consists of 20 residues. Full variable domain (remainder filled in from reference TRBV5-4 and TRBJ2-7): ETGVTQSPTHLIKTRGQQVTLRCSSQSGHNTVSWYQQALGQGPQFIFQYYREEENGRGNFPPRFSGLQFPNYSSELNVNALELDDSALYLCASSPSPGTGAEGGWYEQYFGPGTRLTVT.

The rearrangement uses TRBV6-5 and TRBJ2-3; tentatively, D is TRBD2 (7 bases). Deletions cut 6 bases from V and 5 bases from J, with 18 bases between. Germline CDR1 MNHEY, CDR2 SVGAGI. There are 15 residues in the CDR3. CDR3 residues: CASRPPGGAKDTQYF. The CDR3 region has the DNA TGTGCCAGCAGACCCCCTGGGGGGGCTAAAGATACGCAGTATTTT.

V is TRBV28 and J is TRBJ2-7; the D gene could be TRBD1 or TRBD2 (6 bases each). Germline V gives CDR1 MDHEN, CDR2 SYDVKM. V was trimmed by 4 bases and J by 7 bases, leaving 17 bases between them. The CDR3 length is 14 residues. CDR3 residues: CASSSSGGPFEQYF. CDR3 nucleotide sequence: TGTGCCAGCAGTTCGTCCGGGGGCCCTTTTGAGCAGTACTTC. Complete variable domain (other parts from reference TRBV28 and TRBJ2-7): DVKVTQSSRYLVKRTGEKVFLECVQDMDHENMFWYRQDPGLGLRLIYFSYDVKMKEKGDIPEGYSVSREKKERFSLILESASTNQTSMYLCASSSSGGPFEQYFGPGTRLTVT.

This CDR3 is CASSSALGQGKSPLHF. In nucleotides, the CDR3 is TGTGCCAGCAGTTCTGCCCTGGGACAGGGAAAATCACCCCTCCACTTT. This rearrangement joins TRBV2 to TRBJ1-6; 9 bases map to TRBD1. This CDR3 has 16 amino acids. Germline V gene sequence: CDR1 SNHLY, CDR2 FYNNEI. V shed 5 bases, J shed 10 bases, and the junction held 12 bases outside the gene matches.

This chain joins TRBV19 and TRBJ1-5, with TRBD1 identical over 9 bases. This CDR3 comprises 13 residues. Germline loops: CDR1 LNHDA, CDR2 SQIVND (reference sequence). V was clipped by 3 bases and J by 10 bases; unmatched bases: 4. The CDR3 sequence is CASSIRTGEPQHF. The CDR3 coding sequence is TGTGCCAGTAGTATCAGGACAGGGGAACCCCAGCATTTT.